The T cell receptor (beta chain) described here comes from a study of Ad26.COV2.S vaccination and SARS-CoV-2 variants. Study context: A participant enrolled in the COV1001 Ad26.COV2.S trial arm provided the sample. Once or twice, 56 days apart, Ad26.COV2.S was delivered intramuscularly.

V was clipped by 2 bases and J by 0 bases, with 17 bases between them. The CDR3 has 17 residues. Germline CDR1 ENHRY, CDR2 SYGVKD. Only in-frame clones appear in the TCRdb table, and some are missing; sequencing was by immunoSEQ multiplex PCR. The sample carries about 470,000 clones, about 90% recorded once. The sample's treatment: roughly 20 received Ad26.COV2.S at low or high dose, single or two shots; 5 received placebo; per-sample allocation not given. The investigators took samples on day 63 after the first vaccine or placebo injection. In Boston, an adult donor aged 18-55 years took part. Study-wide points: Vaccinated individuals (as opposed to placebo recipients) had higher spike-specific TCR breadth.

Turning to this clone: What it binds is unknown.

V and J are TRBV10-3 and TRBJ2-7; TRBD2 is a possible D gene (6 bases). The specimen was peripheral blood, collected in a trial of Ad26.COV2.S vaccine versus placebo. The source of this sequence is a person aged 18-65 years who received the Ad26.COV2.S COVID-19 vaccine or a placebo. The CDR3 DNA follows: TGTGCCATCAGTGAGACCGCCATAGCGGCTAACTCCTACGAGCAGTACTTC. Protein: CAISETAIAANSYEQYF.